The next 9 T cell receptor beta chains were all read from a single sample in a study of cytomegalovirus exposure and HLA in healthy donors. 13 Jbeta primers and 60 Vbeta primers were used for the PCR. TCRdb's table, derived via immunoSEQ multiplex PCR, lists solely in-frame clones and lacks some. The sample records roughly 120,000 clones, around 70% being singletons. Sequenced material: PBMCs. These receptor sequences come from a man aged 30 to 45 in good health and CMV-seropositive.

The CDR3 sequence: CASSRRPGTVSSGNTIYF. For the CDR3, the DNA is TGTGCCAGCAGTCGGAGGCCGGGGACAGTTAGCTCTGGAAACACCATATATTTT. The chain employs TRBV27 and TRBJ1-3; TRBD1 matches at 7 bases. Unmatched junction bases numbered 13, after V lost 5 bases and J lost 0 bases. The germline V gene has CDR1 MNHEY and CDR2 SMNVEV (reference sequence). The CDR3 is made up of 18 amino acids.

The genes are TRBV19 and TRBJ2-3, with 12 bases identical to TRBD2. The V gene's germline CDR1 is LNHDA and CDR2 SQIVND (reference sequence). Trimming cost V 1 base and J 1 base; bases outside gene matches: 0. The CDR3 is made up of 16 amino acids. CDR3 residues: CASSIGLAGGTDTQYF. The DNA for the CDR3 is TGTGCCAGTAGTATAGGACTAGCGGGGGGCACAGATACGCAGTATTTT. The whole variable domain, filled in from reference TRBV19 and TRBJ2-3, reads DGGITQSPKYLFRKEGQNVTLSCEQNLNHDAMYWYRQDPGQGLRLIYYSQIVNDFQKGDIAEGYSVSREKKESFPLTVTSAQKNPTAFYLCASSIGLAGGTDTQYFGPGTRLTVL.

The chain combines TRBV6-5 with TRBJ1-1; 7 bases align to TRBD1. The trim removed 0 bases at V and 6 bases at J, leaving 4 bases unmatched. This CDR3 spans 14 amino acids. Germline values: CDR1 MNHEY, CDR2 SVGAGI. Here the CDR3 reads CASSYSAGGPEAFF. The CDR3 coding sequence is TGTGCCAGCAGTTACTCGGCAGGGGGGCCTGAAGCTTTCTTT.

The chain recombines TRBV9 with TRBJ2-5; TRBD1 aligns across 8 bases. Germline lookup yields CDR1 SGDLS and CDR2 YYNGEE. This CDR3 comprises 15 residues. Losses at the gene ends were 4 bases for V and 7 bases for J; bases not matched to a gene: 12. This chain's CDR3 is CASSSGQGLVGTQYF. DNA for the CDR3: TGTGCCAGCAGCTCTGGACAGGGCCTGGTTGGGACCCAGTACTTC. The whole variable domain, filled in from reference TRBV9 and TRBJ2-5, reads DSGVTQTPKHLITATGQRVTLRCSPRSGDLSVYWYQQSLDQGLQFLIQYYNGEERAKGNILERFSAQQFPDLHSELNLSSLELGDSALYFCASSSGQGLVGTQYFGPGTRLLVL.

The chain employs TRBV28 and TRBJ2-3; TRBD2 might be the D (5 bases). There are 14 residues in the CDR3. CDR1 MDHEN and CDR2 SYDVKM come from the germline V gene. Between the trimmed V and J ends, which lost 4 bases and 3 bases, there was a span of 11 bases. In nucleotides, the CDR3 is TGTGCCAGCAGTTCGCCACTAGGGACAGATACGCAGTATTTT. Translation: CASSSPLGTDTQYF.

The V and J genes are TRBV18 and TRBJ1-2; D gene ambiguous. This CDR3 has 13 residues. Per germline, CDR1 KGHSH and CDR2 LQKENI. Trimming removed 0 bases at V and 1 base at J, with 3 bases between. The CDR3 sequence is CASSPPSNYGYTF. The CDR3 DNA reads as TGTGCCAGCTCACCACCGAGTAACTATGGCTACACCTTC.

The CDR3: CSALWTGGGTEAFF. The CDR3 region has the DNA TGCAGCGCCCTCTGGACAGGCGGCGGGACTGAAGCTTTCTTT. J is TRBJ1-1 and V is TRBV29-1; 7 positions agree with TRBD1. V trimming: 7 bases; J trimming: 5 bases; junction bases outside the gene matches: 13. The length of the CDR3 is 14 residues. Germline-derived CDR1 and CDR2 are SQVTM and ANQGSEA. The complete variable domain, with remaining parts taken from reference TRBV29-1 and TRBJ1-1, reads SAVISQKPSRDICQRGTSLTIQCQVDSQVTMMFWYRQQPGQSLTLIATANQGSEATYESGFVIDKFPISRPNLTFSTLTVSNMSPEDSSIYLCSALWTGGGTEAFFGQGTRLTVV.

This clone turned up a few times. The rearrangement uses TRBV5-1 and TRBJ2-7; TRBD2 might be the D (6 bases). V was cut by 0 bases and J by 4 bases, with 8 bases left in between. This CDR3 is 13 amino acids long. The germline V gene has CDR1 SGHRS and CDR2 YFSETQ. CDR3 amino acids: CASSLAGTYEQYF. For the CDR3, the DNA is TGCGCCAGCAGCTTGGCCGGGACTTACGAGCAGTACTTC. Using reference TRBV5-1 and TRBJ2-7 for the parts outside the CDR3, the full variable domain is KAGVTQTPRYLIKTRGQQVTLSCSPISGHRSVSWYQQTPGQGLQFLFEYFSETQRNKGNFPGRFSGRQFSNSRSEMNVSTLELGDSALYLCASSLAGTYEQYFGPGTRLTVT.

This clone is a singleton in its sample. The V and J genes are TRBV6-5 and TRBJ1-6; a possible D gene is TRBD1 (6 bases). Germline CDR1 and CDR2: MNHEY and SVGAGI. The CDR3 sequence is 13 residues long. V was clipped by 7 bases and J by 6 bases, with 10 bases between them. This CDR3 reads CASTGGSNSPLHF. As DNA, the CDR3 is TGTGCCAGCACTGGGGGCTCTAATTCACCCCTCCACTTT.